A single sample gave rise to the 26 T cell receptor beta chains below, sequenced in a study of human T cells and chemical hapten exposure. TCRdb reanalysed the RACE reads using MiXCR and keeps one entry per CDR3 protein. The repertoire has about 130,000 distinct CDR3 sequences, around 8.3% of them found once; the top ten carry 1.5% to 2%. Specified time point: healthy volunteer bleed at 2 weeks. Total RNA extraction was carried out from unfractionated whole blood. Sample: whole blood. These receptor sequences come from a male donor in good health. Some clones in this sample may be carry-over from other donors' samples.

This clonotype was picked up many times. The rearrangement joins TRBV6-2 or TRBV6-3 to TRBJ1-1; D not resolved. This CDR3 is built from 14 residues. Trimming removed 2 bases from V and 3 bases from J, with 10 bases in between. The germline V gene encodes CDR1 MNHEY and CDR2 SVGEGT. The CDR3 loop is CASSYGFGDTEAFF. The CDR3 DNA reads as TGTGCCAGCAGTTACGGGTTCGGGGACACTGAAGCTTTCTTT.

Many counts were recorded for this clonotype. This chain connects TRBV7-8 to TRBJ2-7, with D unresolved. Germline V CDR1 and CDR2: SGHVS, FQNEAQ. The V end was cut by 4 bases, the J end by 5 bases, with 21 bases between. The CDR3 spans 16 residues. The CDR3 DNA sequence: TGTGCCAGCAGCTCCGGCCTAAAGCACGGAGTGAACGAGCAGTACTTC. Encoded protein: CASSSGLKHGVNEQYF.

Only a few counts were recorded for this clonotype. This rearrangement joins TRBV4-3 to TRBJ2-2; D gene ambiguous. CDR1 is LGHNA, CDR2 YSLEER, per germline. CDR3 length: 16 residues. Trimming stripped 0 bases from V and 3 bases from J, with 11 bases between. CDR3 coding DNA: TGCGCCAGCAGCCAAGAGTCAACTGGATACACCGGGGAGCTGTTTTTT. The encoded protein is CASSQESTGYTGELFF.

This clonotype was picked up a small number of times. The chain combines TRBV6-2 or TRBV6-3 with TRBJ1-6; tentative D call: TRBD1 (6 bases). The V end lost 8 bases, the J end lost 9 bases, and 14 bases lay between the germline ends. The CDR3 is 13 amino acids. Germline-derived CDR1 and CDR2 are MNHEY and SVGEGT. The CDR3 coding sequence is TGTGCCAGCGATGGAGGGGGTCTTTCACCCCTCCACTTT. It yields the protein CASDGGGLSPLHF.

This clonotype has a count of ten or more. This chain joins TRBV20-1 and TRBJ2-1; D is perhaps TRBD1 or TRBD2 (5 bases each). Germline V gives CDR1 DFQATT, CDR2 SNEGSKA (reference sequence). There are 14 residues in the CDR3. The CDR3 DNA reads TGCAGCGCTGACCTTTTGGGGGTAGGCAATGAGCAGTTCTTC. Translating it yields CSADLLGVGNEQFF.

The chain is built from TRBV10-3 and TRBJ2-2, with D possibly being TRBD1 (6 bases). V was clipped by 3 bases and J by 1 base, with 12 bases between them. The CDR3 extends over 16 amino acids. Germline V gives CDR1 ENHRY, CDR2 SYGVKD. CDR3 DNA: TGTGCCATCAGTGACTTATGGACAGAGAACACCGGGGAGCTGTTTTTT. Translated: CAISDLWTENTGELFF.

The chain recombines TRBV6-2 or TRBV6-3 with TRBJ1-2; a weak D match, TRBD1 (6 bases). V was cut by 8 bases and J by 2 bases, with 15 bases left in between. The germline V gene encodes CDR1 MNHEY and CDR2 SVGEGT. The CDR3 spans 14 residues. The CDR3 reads CASSPGARNYGYTF. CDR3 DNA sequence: TGTGCCAGCTCCCCAGGGGCGCGGAACTATGGCTACACCTTC.

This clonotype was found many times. CDR3: CASSPDNEQFF. In DNA form, the CDR3 reads TGTGCCAGCAGCCCCGACAATGAGCAGTTCTTC. The V call is TRBV4-2, the J call TRBJ2-1, with D uncertain. CDR3 length: 11 residues. The V end was cut by 4 bases, the J end by 5 bases, with 3 bases between. Germline-derived CDR1 and CDR2 are LGHNA and YNFKEQ.

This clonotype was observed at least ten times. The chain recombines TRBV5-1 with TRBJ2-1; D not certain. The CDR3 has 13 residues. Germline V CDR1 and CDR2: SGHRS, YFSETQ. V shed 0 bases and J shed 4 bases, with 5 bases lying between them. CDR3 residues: CASSLGVYNEQFF. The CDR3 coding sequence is TGCGCCAGCAGCTTGGGGGTATACAATGAGCAGTTCTTC.

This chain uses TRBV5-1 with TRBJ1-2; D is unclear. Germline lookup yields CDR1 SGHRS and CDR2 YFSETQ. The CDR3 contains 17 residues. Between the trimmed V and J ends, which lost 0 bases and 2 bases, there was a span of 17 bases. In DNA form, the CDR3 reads TGCGCCAGCAGCTTGGCCGGAGATGCGGCGGCGAACTATGGCTACACCTTC. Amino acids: CASSLAGDAAANYGYTF.

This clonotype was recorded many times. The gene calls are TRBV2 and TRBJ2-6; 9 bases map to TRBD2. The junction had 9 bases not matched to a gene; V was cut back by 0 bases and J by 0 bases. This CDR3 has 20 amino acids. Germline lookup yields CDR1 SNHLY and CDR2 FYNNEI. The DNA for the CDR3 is TGTGCCAGCAGTGAAGCGGGACTAGCCGGTATTAGCTCTGGGGCCAACGTCCTGACTTTC. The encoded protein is CASSEAGLAGISSGANVLTF.

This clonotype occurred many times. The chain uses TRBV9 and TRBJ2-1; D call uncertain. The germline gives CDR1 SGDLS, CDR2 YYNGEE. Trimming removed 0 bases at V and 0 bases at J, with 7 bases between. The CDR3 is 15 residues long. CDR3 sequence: CASSVEPGSYNEQFF. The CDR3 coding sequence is TGTGCCAGCAGCGTAGAGCCAGGCTCCTACAATGAGCAGTTCTTC. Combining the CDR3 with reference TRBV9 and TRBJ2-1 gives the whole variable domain DSGVTQTPKHLITATGQRVTLRCSPRSGDLSVYWYQQSLDQGLQFLIQYYNGEERAKGNILERFSAQQFPDLHSELNLSSLELGDSALYFCASSVEPGSYNEQFFGPGTRLTVL.

CDR3 amino acids: CSVVGLAGGQGSVYEQFF. For the CDR3, the DNA is TGCAGCGTTGTTGGACTAGCGGGGGGTCAGGGGTCGGTCTATGAGCAGTTCTTC. This sequence joins TRBV29-1 and TRBJ2-1, with 14 bases matching TRBD2. Germline V gene data show CDR1 as SQVTM and CDR2 as ANQGSEA. V lost 4 bases to trimming and J lost 8 bases; unmatched junction nucleotides: 16. The CDR3 runs to 18 residues.

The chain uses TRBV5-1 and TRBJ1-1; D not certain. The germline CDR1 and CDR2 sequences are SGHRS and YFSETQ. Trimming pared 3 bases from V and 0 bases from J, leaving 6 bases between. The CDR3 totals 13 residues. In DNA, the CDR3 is TGCGCCAGCAGCTGGGCCCTGAACACTGAAGCTTTCTTT. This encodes CASSWALNTEAFF.

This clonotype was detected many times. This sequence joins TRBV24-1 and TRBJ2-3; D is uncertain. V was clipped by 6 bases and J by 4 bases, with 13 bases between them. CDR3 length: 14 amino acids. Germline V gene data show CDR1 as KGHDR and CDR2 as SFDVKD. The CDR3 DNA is TGTGCCACCAGTAGCCCGGACCCATCAGATACGCAGTATTTT. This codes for CATSSPDPSDTQYF.

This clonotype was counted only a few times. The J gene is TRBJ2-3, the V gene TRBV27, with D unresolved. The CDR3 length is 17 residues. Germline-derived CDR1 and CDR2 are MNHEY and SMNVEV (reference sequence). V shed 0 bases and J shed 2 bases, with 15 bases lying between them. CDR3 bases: TGTGCCAGCAGTTTATCGAGGCAGGTGGCCCCCACAGATACGCAGTATTTT. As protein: CASSLSRQVAPTDTQYF.

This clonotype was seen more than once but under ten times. Here the CDR3 DNA reads TGTGCCAGCAGCTTAGTTGAACCGGGACAGGGATCCGAGCAGTACTTC. This codes for CASSLVEPGQGSEQYF. This chain uses TRBV7-9 with TRBJ2-7; TRBD1 agrees at 9 bases. In germline, CDR1 is SEHNR, CDR2 FQNEAQ (reference sequence). The CDR3 loop spans 16 amino acids. V dropped 1 base and J dropped 6; count of bases not matched to a gene: 10. Full variable domain (rest looked up from reference TRBV7-9 and TRBJ2-7): DTGVSQNPRHKITKRGQNVTFRCDPISEHNRLYWYRQTLGQGPEFLTYFQNEAQLEKSRLLSDRFSAERPKGSFSTLEIQRTEQGDSAMYLCASSLVEPGQGSEQYFGPGTRLTVT.

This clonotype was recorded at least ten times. Written as DNA, the CDR3 is TGTGCCAGCAGTCTCGCTCCCCTAAATAGGGGGAAGGGGGAGATGTCGTACGAGCAGTACTTC. Translation: CASSLAPLNRGKGEMSYEQYF. The gene calls are TRBV12-3 or TRBV12-4 and TRBJ2-7, with TRBD1 as a possible D gene (6 bases). The V gene lost 5 bases and the J gene lost 4 bases, with 36 bases spanning the gap. The CDR3 is 21 residues long.

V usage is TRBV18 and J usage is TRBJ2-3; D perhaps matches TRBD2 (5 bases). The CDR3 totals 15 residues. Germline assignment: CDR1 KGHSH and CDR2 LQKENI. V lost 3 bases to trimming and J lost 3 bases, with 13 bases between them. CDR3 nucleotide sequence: TGTGCCAGCTCACCTTCGGAGGCCCTAACAGATACGCAGTATTTT. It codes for CASSPSEALTDTQYF.

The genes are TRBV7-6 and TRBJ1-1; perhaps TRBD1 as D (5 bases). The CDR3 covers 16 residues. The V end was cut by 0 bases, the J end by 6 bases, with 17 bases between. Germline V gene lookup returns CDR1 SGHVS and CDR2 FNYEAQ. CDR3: CASSLAPGFQGAEAFF. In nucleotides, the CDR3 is TGTGCCAGCAGCTTAGCGCCCGGGTTTCAGGGCGCTGAAGCTTTCTTT. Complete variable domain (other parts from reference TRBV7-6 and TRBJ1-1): GAGVSQSPRYKVTKRGQDVALRCDPISGHVSLYWYRQALGQGPEFLTYFNYEAQQDKSGLPNDRFSAERPEGSISTLTIQRTEQRDSAMYRCASSLAPGFQGAEAFFGQGTRLTVV.

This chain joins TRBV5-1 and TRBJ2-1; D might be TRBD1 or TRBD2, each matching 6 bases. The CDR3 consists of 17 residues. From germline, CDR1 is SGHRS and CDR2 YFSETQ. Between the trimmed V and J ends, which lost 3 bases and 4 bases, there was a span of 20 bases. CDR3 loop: CASSSGARGALYNEQFF. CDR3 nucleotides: TGCGCCAGCAGCTCGGGGGCACGGGGAGCCTTGTACAATGAGCAGTTCTTC.

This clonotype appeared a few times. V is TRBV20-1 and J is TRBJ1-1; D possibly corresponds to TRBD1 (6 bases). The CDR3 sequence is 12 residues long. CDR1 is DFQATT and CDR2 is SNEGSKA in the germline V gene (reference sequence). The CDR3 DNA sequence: TGCATCTCTCGTCCCAGGGGAGCTGAAGCTTTCTTT. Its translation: CISRPRGAEAFF.

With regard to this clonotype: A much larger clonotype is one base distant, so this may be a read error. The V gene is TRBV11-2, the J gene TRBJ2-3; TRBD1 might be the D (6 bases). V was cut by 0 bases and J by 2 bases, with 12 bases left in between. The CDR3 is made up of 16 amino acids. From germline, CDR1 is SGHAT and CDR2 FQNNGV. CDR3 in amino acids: CASSLEVAGDTDTQYF. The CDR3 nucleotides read TGTGCCAGCAGCTTAGAAGTGGCAGGGGACACAGATACGCAGTATTTT.

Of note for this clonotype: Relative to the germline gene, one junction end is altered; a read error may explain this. The chain's CDR3 is CASSLAVSSYNEQFF. As DNA, the CDR3 is TGTGCCAGCAGTCTAGCGGTCAGCTCCTACAATGAGCAGTTCTTC. The V call is TRBV12-3 or TRBV12-4, the J call TRBJ2-1, with TRBD2 matching 7 bases. This CDR3 has 15 residues.

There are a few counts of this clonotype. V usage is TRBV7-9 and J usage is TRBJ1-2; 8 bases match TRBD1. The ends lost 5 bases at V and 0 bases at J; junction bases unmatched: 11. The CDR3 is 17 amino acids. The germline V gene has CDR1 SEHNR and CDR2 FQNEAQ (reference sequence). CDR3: CASSPSTGGEANYGYTF. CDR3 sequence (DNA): TGTGCCAGCAGCCCATCTACAGGGGGTGAAGCTAACTATGGCTACACCTTC. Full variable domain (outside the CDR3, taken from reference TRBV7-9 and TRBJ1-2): DTGVSQNPRHKITKRGQNVTFRCDPISEHNRLYWYRQTLGQGPEFLTYFQNEAQLEKSRLLSDRFSAERPKGSFSTLEIQRTEQGDSAMYLCASSPSTGGEANYGYTFGSGTRLTVV.

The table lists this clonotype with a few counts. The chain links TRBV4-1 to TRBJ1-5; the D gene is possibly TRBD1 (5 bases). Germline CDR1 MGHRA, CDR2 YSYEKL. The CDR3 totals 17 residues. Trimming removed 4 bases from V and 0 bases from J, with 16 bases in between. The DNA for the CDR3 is TGCGCCAGCAGCCTCCTGCCACCGACAGATAGCAATCAGCCCCAGCATTTT. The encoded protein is CASSLLPPTDSNQPQHF.